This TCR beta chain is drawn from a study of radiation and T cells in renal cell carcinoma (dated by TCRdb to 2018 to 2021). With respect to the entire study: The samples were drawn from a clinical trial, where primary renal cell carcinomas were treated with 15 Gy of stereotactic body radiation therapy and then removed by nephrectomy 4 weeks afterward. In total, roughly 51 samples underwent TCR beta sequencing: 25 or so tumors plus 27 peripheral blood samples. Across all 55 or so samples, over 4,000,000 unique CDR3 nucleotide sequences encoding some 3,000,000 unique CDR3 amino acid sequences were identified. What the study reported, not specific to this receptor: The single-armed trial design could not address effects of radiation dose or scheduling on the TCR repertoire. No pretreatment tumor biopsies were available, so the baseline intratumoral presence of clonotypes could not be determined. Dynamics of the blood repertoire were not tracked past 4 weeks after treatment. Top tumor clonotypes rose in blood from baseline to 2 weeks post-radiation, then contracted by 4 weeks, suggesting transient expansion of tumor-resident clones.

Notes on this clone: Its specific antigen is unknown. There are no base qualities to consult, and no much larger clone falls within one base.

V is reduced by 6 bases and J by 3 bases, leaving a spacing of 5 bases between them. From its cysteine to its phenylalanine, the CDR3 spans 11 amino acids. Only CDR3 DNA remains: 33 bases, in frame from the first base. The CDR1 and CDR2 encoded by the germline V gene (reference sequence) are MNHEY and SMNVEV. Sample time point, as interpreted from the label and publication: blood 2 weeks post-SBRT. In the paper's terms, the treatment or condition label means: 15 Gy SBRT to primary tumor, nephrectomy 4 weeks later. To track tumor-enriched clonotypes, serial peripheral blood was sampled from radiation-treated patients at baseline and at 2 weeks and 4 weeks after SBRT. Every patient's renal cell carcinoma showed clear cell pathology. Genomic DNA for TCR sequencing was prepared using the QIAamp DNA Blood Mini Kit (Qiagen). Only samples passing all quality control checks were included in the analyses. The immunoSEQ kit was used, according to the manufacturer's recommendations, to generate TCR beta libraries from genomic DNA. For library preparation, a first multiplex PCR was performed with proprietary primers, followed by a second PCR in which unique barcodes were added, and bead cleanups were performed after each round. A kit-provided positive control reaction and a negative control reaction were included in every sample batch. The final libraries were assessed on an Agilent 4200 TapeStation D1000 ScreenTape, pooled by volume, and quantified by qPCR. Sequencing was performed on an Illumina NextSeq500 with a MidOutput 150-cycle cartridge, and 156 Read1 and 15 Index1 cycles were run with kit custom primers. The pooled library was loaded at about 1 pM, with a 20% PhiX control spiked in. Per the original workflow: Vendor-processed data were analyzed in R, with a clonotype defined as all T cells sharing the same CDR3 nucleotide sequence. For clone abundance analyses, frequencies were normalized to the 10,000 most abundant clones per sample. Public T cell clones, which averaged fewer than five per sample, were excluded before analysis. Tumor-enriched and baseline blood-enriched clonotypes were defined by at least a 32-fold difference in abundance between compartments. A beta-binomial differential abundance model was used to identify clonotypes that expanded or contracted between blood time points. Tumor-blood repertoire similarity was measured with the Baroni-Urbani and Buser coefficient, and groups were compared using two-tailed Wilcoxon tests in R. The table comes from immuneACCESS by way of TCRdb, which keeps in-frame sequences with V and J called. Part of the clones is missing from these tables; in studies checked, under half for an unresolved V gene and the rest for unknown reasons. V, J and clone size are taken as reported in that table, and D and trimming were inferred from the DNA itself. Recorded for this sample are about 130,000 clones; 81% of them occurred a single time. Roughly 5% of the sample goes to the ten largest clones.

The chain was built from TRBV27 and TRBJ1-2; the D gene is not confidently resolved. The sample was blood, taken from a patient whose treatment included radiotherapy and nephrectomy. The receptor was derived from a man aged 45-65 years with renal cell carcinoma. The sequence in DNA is TGTGCCAGCAGGAACTACTATGGCTACACCTTC. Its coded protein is CASRNYYGYTF.